These 13 T cell receptor beta chains were all obtained from the same sample, sequenced in a study of cytomegalovirus exposure and HLA in healthy donors. In the PCR, 60 Vbeta and 13 Jbeta primers were used. Generated by immunoSEQ multiplex PCR, the TCRdb table keeps only in-frame clones and is missing some. Of 150,000 or so clones in the sample, around a tenth were seen once. Sequencing used PBMCs. These TCRs come from a man in his forties or fifties in good health and CMV-seronegative.

V and J are TRBV18 and TRBJ2-5; 8 bases map to TRBD1. Germline lookup yields CDR1 KGHSH and CDR2 LQKENI. V lost 2 bases, J lost 2 bases, and 1 base stayed unmatched. CDR3 size: 14 residues. The CDR3: CASSPNRGQETQYF. The CDR3 DNA sequence: TGTGCCAGCTCACCAAACAGGGGGCAAGAGACCCAGTACTTC.

This clone was detected only a few times. This chain connects TRBV19 to TRBJ1-2, with TRBD1 matching 8 bases. The germline gives CDR1 LNHDA, CDR2 SQIVND (reference sequence). Losses at the gene ends were 3 bases for V and 3 bases for J; bases not matched to a gene: 0. The CDR3 extends over 13 amino acids. CDR3 in amino acids: CASSMTGDYGYTF. In DNA, the CDR3 is TGTGCCAGTAGTATGACAGGGGACTATGGCTACACCTTC.

The chain links TRBV5-1 to TRBJ2-3; TRBD2 is a possible D gene (6 bases). V lost 0 bases to trimming and J lost 0 bases, with 11 bases between them. Germline assignment: CDR1 SGHRS and CDR2 YFSETQ. The CDR3 has 16 residues. Written as DNA, the CDR3 is TGCGCCAGCAGCTTGGAGGTAGCGGTAAGCACAGATACGCAGTATTTT. Residues: CASSLEVAVSTDTQYF. Filled out from reference TRBV5-1 and TRBJ2-3, the complete variable domain reads KAGVTQTPRYLIKTRGQQVTLSCSPISGHRSVSWYQQTPGQGLQFLFEYFSETQRNKGNFPGRFSGRQFSNSRSEMNVSTLELGDSALYLCASSLEVAVSTDTQYFGPGTRLTVL.

The genes are TRBV15 and TRBJ1-4, with TRBD1 identical over 7 bases. V gave up 3 bases and J gave up 7 bases; unmatched junction bases: 14. Germline lookup yields CDR1 LNHNV and CDR2 YYDKDF (reference sequence). The CDR3 is made up of 17 amino acids. The CDR3 is CATSRARGGTGVEKLFF. The CDR3 DNA reads TGTGCCACCAGCAGGGCCCGGGGGGGTACAGGGGTTGAAAAACTGTTTTTT.

This clone was seen a handful of times. The V call is TRBV11-2, the J call TRBJ1-2; D not certain. Trimming shortened V by 1 base and J by 7 bases, and 13 bases separated the two germline ends. Germline lookup yields CDR1 SGHAT and CDR2 FQNNGV. The CDR3 is made up of 14 amino acids. In DNA, the CDR3 is TGTGCCAGCAGCTTAGCCCGGGGTTTCGCTGGCTACACCTTC. Its translation: CASSLARGFAGYTF.

This clone has just a few counts. The chain joins TRBV2 to TRBJ2-1, with 15 bases that match TRBD2. After removal of 6 bases from V and 6 bases from J, the junction contained 12 bases not matched to a gene. This CDR3 spans 18 amino acids. The V gene's germline CDR1 is SNHLY and CDR2 FYNNEI. The chain's CDR3 is CASRKGLAGGQTLNEQFF. Written as DNA, the CDR3 is TGTGCCAGCAGGAAGGGACTAGCGGGAGGCCAAACCCTCAATGAGCAGTTCTTC.

This clone was counted between two and nine times. The V call is TRBV5-6, the J call TRBJ1-1; TRBD1 matches 9 bases. The CDR3 length is 16 residues. With V trimmed by 3 bases and J by 5 bases, 11 bases remained unmatched. The germline gives CDR1 SGHDT, CDR2 YYEEEE. The chain's CDR3 is CASSSSLGQGVTEAFF. CDR3 coding DNA: TGTGCCAGCAGCTCCAGCCTGGGACAGGGAGTGACTGAAGCTTTCTTT.

This chain connects TRBV7-8 to TRBJ1-1; D is ambiguous. Trimming took off 3 bases at V and 8 bases at J, with 13 bases between the two ends. This CDR3 is 13 amino acids long. The V gene's germline CDR1 is SGHVS and CDR2 FQNEAQ. CDR3 region: CASSLPSLGEAFF. CDR3 DNA sequence: TGTGCCAGCAGCTTGCCGAGCTTGGGCGAAGCTTTCTTT.

This clone was counted only a few times. The chain has TRBV9 and TRBJ1-5, with 7 bases aligning to TRBD1. CDR1 SGDLS and CDR2 YYNGEE come from the germline V gene. After removal of 3 bases from V and 4 bases from J, the junction contained 4 bases not matched to a gene. The CDR3 is 14 residues long. CDR3 residues: CASSGGQINQPQHF. CDR3 coding DNA: TGTGCCAGCAGCGGGGGACAGATTAATCAGCCCCAGCATTTT.

This clone turned up a few times. The chain has TRBV7-9 and TRBJ1-3, with 7 nucleotides matching TRBD1. V gave up 5 bases and J gave up 1 base; unmatched junction bases: 2. The CDR3 has 14 residues. Looked up from germline, CDR1 is SEHNR and CDR2 is FQNEAQ (reference sequence). CDR3 loop: CASSRQGSGNTIYF. The DNA for the CDR3 is TGTGCCAGCAGCCGACAGGGATCTGGAAACACCATATATTTT.

This chain connects TRBV29-1 to TRBJ2-5, with D uncertain. The CDR3 has 11 residues. Trimming cost V 0 bases and J 5 bases, with 4 bases left between them. Germline-derived CDR1 and CDR2 are SQVTM and ANQGSEA. The CDR3 loop is CSVEDRETQYF. The DNA for the CDR3 is TGCAGCGTTGAAGATCGGGAGACCCAGTACTTC. Full variable domain (outside the CDR3, taken from reference TRBV29-1 and TRBJ2-5): SAVISQKPSRDICQRGTSLTIQCQVDSQVTMMFWYRQQPGQSLTLIATANQGSEATYESGFVIDKFPISRPNLTFSTLTVSNMSPEDSSIYLCSVEDRETQYFGPGTRLLVL.

This clone was observed a few times. The rearrangement joins TRBV7-3 to TRBJ2-1; D call uncertain. Trimming left V 6 bases short and J 7 bases short, with 13 bases between. Germline V CDR1 and CDR2: SGHTA, FQGTGA. The CDR3 consists of 13 residues. The CDR3 DNA sequence: TGTGCCAGCAGTACGAGCTTTAATAATGAGCAGTTCTTC. Its protein product is CASSTSFNNEQFF.

The V gene is TRBV10-3, the J gene TRBJ1-1, with D hard to call. The CDR3 contains 11 residues. V gave up 2 bases and J gave up 10 bases, with 8 bases separating them. Germline loops: CDR1 ENHRY, CDR2 SYGVKD. The CDR3: CAISELTGAFF. The CDR3 coding sequence is TGTGCCATCAGTGAGCTTACGGGAGCTTTCTTT.